This TCR beta chain was identified in a study of blood T cells in healthy people across ages. Primers used in a second PCR of roughly 7 to 11 cycles were a sample-barcoded 5' primer and a J-beta primer mix. TCRdb recomputed calls from the 5' RACE reads with MiXCR, one row per CDR3 protein. The sample records roughly 1,100,000 distinct CDR3 sequences, around 27% being singletons. This clonotype came up a few times. No antigen is known for it. Germline V gives CDR1 DFQATT, CDR2 SNEGSKA (reference sequence). V lost 3 bases to trimming and J lost 1 base, with 12 bases between them. CDR3 size: 14 residues. Overall study findings and caveats: Diversity figures derived from one million T cells were judged to underestimate the true value. The donors' CMV status was not determined, possibly confounding changes in expanded clonotypes. Naive T cell percentage showed a strong correlation with TCR beta diversity.

The same sample was also used in a study of T cells of mothers and their children. That paper states: Several children, together with their three healthy Caucasian mothers, made up the donors.

The TCR was taken from a girl aged 2 to 9 in good health. The rearrangement joins TRBV20-1 to TRBJ2-5; D ambiguous. Material: blood. The CDR3 DNA is TGCAGTGCTAGTCCTTTGGTGTTCCAAGAGACCCAGTACTTC. Amino acids: CSASPLVFQETQYF.